The rows below give T cell receptor beta chains drawn from one sample of a study of blood T cell repertoires in COVID-19. This table comes from immunoSEQ multiplex PCR, and its TCRdb copy is limited to in-frame clones, with some not included. This sample has 150,000 or so clones, with 70% to 90% found just once. Sequenced sample: peripheral blood. These receptors all stem from a woman aged 60 to 75 with acute or convalescent COVID-19. Each CDR3 is given with its conserved first and last residue. A D gene is named only where the DNA matches it firmly. The size of a clone is reported for some rows only, either as once, few or many, or as a class for expanded clones.

clone size: .; J gene: TRBJ1-1; D gene: TRBD1; V gene: TRBV9; CDR3 protein: CASSFLDRENTEAFF; CDR3 DNA: TGTGCCAGCAGCTTCCTGGACAGGGAGAACACTGAAGCTTTCTTT
clone size: .; J gene: TRBJ2-1; D gene: TRBD2; V gene: TRBV27; CDR3 protein: CASSSGLAGGYNEQFF; CDR3 DNA: TGTGCCAGCAGTTCCGGACTAGCGGGGGGCTACAATGAGCAGTTCTTC
clone size: .; J gene: TRBJ2-2; D gene: .; V gene: TRBV28; CDR3 protein: CASSLTGNTGELFF; CDR3 DNA: TGTGCCAGCAGTCTAACAGGGAACACCGGGGAGCTGTTTTTT
clone size: .; J gene: TRBJ2-7; D gene: TRBD2; V gene: TRBV9; CDR3 protein: CASSAGLAGMYEQYF; CDR3 DNA: TGTGCCAGCAGCGCGGGACTAGCGGGAATGTACGAGCAGTACTTC
clone size: .; J gene: TRBJ1-5; D gene: TRBD1; V gene: TRBV7-8; CDR3 protein: CASSLELGQGGDQPQHF; CDR3 DNA: TGTGCCAGCAGCTTAGAGTTAGGACAGGGAGGAGATCAGCCCCAGCATTTT
clone size: .; J gene: TRBJ2-2; D gene: TRBD1; V gene: TRBV7-9; CDR3 protein: CASSEDRAAGELFF; CDR3 DNA: TGTGCCAGCAGCGAAGACAGGGCGGCCGGGGAGCTGTTTTTT
clone size: .; J gene: TRBJ2-5; D gene: .; V gene: TRBV7-7; CDR3 protein: CASTSTGAQYF; CDR3 DNA: TGTGCTAGCACCTCAACGGGGGCCCAGTACTTC
clone size: .; J gene: TRBJ2-1; D gene: TRBD2; V gene: TRBV6-6; CDR3 protein: CASRLGGARNEQFF; CDR3 DNA: TGTGCCAGCAGACTCGGGGGGGCGCGGAATGAGCAGTTCTTC
clone size: .; J gene: TRBJ1-1; D gene: .; V gene: TRBV20-1; CDR3 protein: CSARERGRAFF; CDR3 DNA: TGCAGTGCTAGAGAGAGAGGGAGAGCTTTCTTT
clone size: .; J gene: TRBJ1-2; D gene: .; V gene: TRBV6-1; CDR3 protein: CASSEGRGATYGYTF; CDR3 DNA: TGTGCCAGCAGTGAAGGTCGGGGAGCCACCTATGGCTACACCTTC
clone size: .; J gene: TRBJ2-5; D gene: TRBD2; V gene: TRBV5-4; CDR3 protein: CASSLPAGGLTAETQYF; CDR3 DNA: TGTGCCAGCAGCTTGCCGGCGGGGGGGCTGACCGCAGAGACCCAGTACTTC
clone size: .; J gene: TRBJ1-2; D gene: TRBD1; V gene: TRBV6-5; CDR3 protein: CASSFRGRGRSGYTF; CDR3 DNA: TGTGCCAGCAGTTTCAGGGGCAGGGGGAGAAGTGGCTACACCTTC
clone size: .; J gene: TRBJ2-5; D gene: TRBD1; V gene: TRBV9; CDR3 protein: CASSVGQEQETQYF; CDR3 DNA: TGTGCCAGCAGCGTCGGACAGGAACAAGAGACCCAGTACTTC
clone size: few; J gene: TRBJ1-5; D gene: TRBD1; V gene: TRBV28; CDR3 protein: CASSLTGGQPQHF; CDR3 DNA: TGTGCCAGCAGTTTAACAGGGGGTCAGCCCCAGCATTTT
clone size: .; J gene: TRBJ2-1; D gene: .; V gene: TRBV11-3; CDR3 protein: CATGGGGTGTVYNEQFF; CDR3 DNA: TGTGCCACAGGAGGAGGGGGAACCGGGACAGTCTACAATGAGCAGTTCTTC
clone size: .; J gene: TRBJ2-5; D gene: .; V gene: TRBV7-9; CDR3 protein: CASTPRTTGSPQETQYF; CDR3 DNA: TGTGCCAGCACCCCTCGGACGACGGGGTCCCCCCAAGAGACCCAGTACTTC
clone size: .; J gene: TRBJ2-5; D gene: .; V gene: TRBV5-6; CDR3 protein: CASSVRGYQTQYF; CDR3 DNA: TGTGCCAGCAGCGTCCGAGGCTACCAGACCCAGTACTTC
clone size: .; J gene: TRBJ2-7; D gene: .; V gene: TRBV6-4; CDR3 protein: CASSDNQDEYF; CDR3 DNA: TGTGCCAGCAGTGACAACCAGGATGAGTACTTC
clone size: .; J gene: TRBJ2-7; D gene: TRBD1; V gene: TRBV27; CDR3 protein: CASSPGRGLGSYEQYF; CDR3 DNA: TGTGCCAGCAGTCCCGGCAGGGGGCTCGGCTCCTACGAGCAGTACTTC
clone size: .; J gene: TRBJ2-2; D gene: .; V gene: TRBV6-5; CDR3 protein: CASSYRAMGAGELFF; CDR3 DNA: TGTGCCAGCAGTTACAGGGCCATGGGGGCTGGGGAGCTGTTTTTT
clone size: .; J gene: TRBJ2-7; D gene: TRBD1; V gene: TRBV10-3; CDR3 protein: CAIGTGASYEQYF; CDR3 DNA: TGTGCCATAGGGACAGGGGCATCCTACGAGCAGTACTTC
clone size: .; J gene: TRBJ2-2; D gene: TRBD2; V gene: TRBV7-2; CDR3 protein: CASSLARTSGGSGELFF; CDR3 DNA: TGTGCCAGCAGCTTAGCGAGGACTAGCGGGGGGTCCGGGGAGCTGTTTTTT
clone size: .; J gene: TRBJ1-2; D gene: .; V gene: TRBV18; CDR3 protein: CASSPPNRAPYGYTF; CDR3 DNA: TGTGCCAGCTCACCACCTAACAGAGCCCCCTATGGCTACACCTTC
clone size: .; J gene: TRBJ1-6; D gene: TRBD1; V gene: TRBV6-5; CDR3 protein: CASSLDRGMLRSLHF; CDR3 DNA: TGTGCCAGCAGTCTCGACAGGGGGATGTTGAGGTCCCTCCACTTT